The rows below give T cell receptor beta chains drawn from one sample of a study of blood T cell repertoires in COVID-19. The repertoire was sequenced with immunoSEQ multiplex PCR; TCRdb's copy has only in-frame clones and lacks some. The sample holds about 300,000 clones; about nine tenths are singletons and the top ten take approximately 4.1%. Sequences were obtained from PBMCs or T cells enriched from blood (not recorded which). The source of these receptors is a man between 25 and 39 years old who had recovered from COVID-19. Both conserved end residues are part of each CDR3. D genes are given only for firm matches. Not every row has a clone size; where given, it reads once, few, many or a size class.

TRBJ1-6 | - | - | TRBV28 | 15 | TGTGCCAGCAGAGTCGACTCGTCCTATAATTCACCCCTCCACTTT | CASRVDSSYNSPLHF
TRBJ2-7 | - | - | TRBV5-1 | 13 | TGCGCCAGCAGCTTGGCAGGGTCCTACGAGCAGTACTTC | CASSLAGSYEQYF
TRBJ1-1 | - | - | TRBV12-5 | 16 | TGTGCTAGTGGTTTGTTCCGGACCAGCGGGCTCACTGAAGCTTTCTTT | CASGLFRTSGLTEAFF
TRBJ2-3 | - | TRBD2 | TRBV24-1 | 16 | TGTGCCACCAGTCGAGGTAGCGGGAAGGTAGGAGATACGCAGTATTTT | CATSRGSGKVGDTQYF
TRBJ2-3 | - | TRBD2 | TRBV24-1 | 19 | TGTGCCACCAGTGATACGGGACTAGCGGGAGGGCCTGAAACAGATACGCAGTATTTT | CATSDTGLAGGPETDTQYF
TRBJ1-5 | - | - | TRBV2 | 14 | TGTGCCAGCAGTGAACAGGGATTGAATCGGCCCCAGCATTTT | CASSEQGLNRPQHF
TRBJ1-3 | once | - | TRBV5-1 | 15 | TGCGCCAGCAGCTTGGCCGGAGGGGCCGGAAACACCATATATTTT | CASSLAGGAGNTIYF
TRBJ1-1 | - | - | TRBV13 | 14 | TGTGCCAGCAGCTTAGTTTACGGGTCCACTGAAGCTTTCTTT | CASSLVYGSTEAFF
TRBJ2-3 | - | TRBD2 | TRBV18 | 17 | TGTGCCAGCTCACCGGGCCTTGGCGGGGGGGCCGCAGATACGCAGTATTTT | CASSPGLGGGAADTQYF
TRBJ2-1 | - | - | TRBV7-2 | 17 | TGTGCCAGCAGCTTAGGTTCCAGGGCGGGAAGTTACAATGAGCAGTTCTTC | CASSLGSRAGSYNEQFF
TRBJ2-7 | once | TRBD1 | TRBV5-4 | 17 | TGTGCCAGCAGCCTTCCGCCCGGACAGGGTTTCATCTACGAGCAGTACTTC | CASSLPPGQGFIYEQYF
TRBJ1-2 | few | - | TRBV28 | 15 | TGTGCCAGCAGACGACCGGGGAACAGCAACTATGGCTACACCTTC | CASRRPGNSNYGYTF
TRBJ1-6 | - | - | TRBV19 | 14 | TGTGCCAGTAGTATACTGAGTTATAATTCACCCCTCCACTTT | CASSILSYNSPLHF
TRBJ1-2 | - | TRBD1 | TRBV28 | 15 | TGTGCCAGCAGTTCCTCCGGGACAGGCCTCTATGGCTACACCTTC | CASSSSGTGLYGYTF
TRBJ1-6 | - | - | TRBV5-4 | 17 | TGTGCCAGCAGCTCGGGGAATCCCAGCTCCTATAATTCACCCCTCCACTTT | CASSSGNPSSYNSPLHF
TRBJ2-1 | - | - | TRBV27 | 14 | TGTGCCAGCAGGCGGGACGGAAGATACAATGAGCAGTTCTTC | CASRRDGRYNEQFF
TRBJ2-7 | - | - | TRBV2 | 13 | TGTGCCAGCAGTCAGGGGACCCACTACGAGCAGTACTTC | CASSQGTHYEQYF
TRBJ2-7 | - | - | TRBV2 | 11 | TGTGCCAGCAGTGACGGGTACGAGCAGTACTTC | CASSDGYEQYF
TRBJ1-5 | - | TRBD1 | TRBV27 | 14 | TGTGCCAGCAGTTTAAGACAGGGGGTACAGCCCCAGCATTTT | CASSLRQGVQPQHF
TRBJ2-1 | - | - | TRBV4-1 | 15 | TGCGCCAGCAGCCATGAACGGGAGTCGGGGAATGAGCAGTTCTTC | CASSHERESGNEQFF
TRBJ2-3 | - | TRBD2 | TRBV27 | 16 | TGTGCCAGCACTGCCGGCGGGGGGGCAGGCACAGATACGCAGTATTTT | CASTAGGGAGTDTQYF
TRBJ2-1 | - | TRBD2 | TRBV6-4 | 19 | TGTGCCAGCAGTAAGGGACTAGCGGGGAACACGAGGTCCTACAATGAGCAGTTCTTC | CASSKGLAGNTRSYNEQFF
TRBJ2-7 | - | - | TRBV5-1 | 11 | TGCGCCAGCACCTACGGGGACGAGCAGTACTTC | CASTYGDEQYF
TRBJ2-5 | once | - | TRBV2 | 15 | TGTGCCAGCAGGACTGGGTCGGAGTGGATTCAGACCCAGTACTTC | CASRTGSEWIQTQYF
TRBJ2-7 | - | - | TRBV30 | 12 | TGTGCCTGCCTAGGTCCTTCCTACGAGCAGTACTTC | CACLGPSYEQYF
TRBJ1-2 | - | TRBD1 | TRBV27 | 14 | TGTGCCAGCAGTTCAAGGGACAGGGTCTATGGCTACACCTTC | CASSSRDRVYGYTF
TRBJ2-5 | few | - | TRBV6-6 | 20 | TGTGCCAGCAGTCACCCTCCCGGGGGGCAGGCGACTAAAAAGGAAGAGACCCAGTACTTC | CASSHPPGGQATKKEETQYF
TRBJ2-1 | - | - | TRBV7-6 | 11 | TGTGCCAGCAGGAGCTTGGGCGAGCAGTTCTTC | CASRSLGEQFF
TRBJ2-3 | once | - | TRBV7-9 | 12 | TGTGCCAGCAGCTTAACTCCTCTCACGCAGTATTTT | CASSLTPLTQYF
TRBJ2-3 | - | TRBD2 | TRBV24-1 | 15 | TGTGCCACCAGTGATCCCGGGACTAGCTCGGATACGCAGTATTTT | CATSDPGTSSDTQYF
TRBJ2-7 | - | - | TRBV9 | 12 | TGTGCCAGCAGCCCGAGCCCCTACGAGCAGTACTTC | CASSPSPYEQYF
TRBJ2-3 | - | TRBD2 | TRBV3-1/TRBV3-2 | 16 | TGTGCCAGCAGCCAAGCCAGGGCGGGGGGATCAGATACGCAGTATTTT | CASSQARAGGSDTQYF
TRBJ2-5 | - | TRBD1 | TRBV19 | 16 | TGTGCCAGTAGTATAGGCTTGACAGGGGGCCAAGAGACCCAGTACTTC | CASSIGLTGGQETQYF
TRBJ2-2 | - | TRBD2 | TRBV13 | 17 | TGTGCCAGCAGCTCCTATGGACTAGCGGGTAACACCGGGGAGCTGTTTTTT | CASSSYGLAGNTGELFF
TRBJ2-1 | - | - | TRBV7-6 | 15 | TGTGCCAGCAGCTTAGGCTTTACAGAGTACAATGAGCAGTTCTTC | CASSLGFTEYNEQFF
TRBJ2-1 | - | - | TRBV5-1 | 16 | TGCGCCAGCACCGAGGTCCCCGACTACCCGAAAAATGAGCAGTTCTTC | CASTEVPDYPKNEQFF
TRBJ1-2 | - | TRBD1 | TRBV5-1 | 17 | TGCGCCAGCAGCGGAGGGACAGGGGGCTACCCTAACTATGGCTACACCTTC | CASSGGTGGYPNYGYTF
TRBJ1-2 | - | - | TRBV5-6 | 15 | TGTGCCAGCAGCTCCCCCGTTGTGGGCCTCTATGGCTACACCTTC | CASSSPVVGLYGYTF
TRBJ2-2 | - | TRBD1 | TRBV30 | 15 | TGTGCCTGGGAACCGGGACAGGGGGTTCCCGGGGAGCTGTTTTTT | CAWEPGQGVPGELFF
TRBJ2-1 | - | TRBD2 | TRBV19 | 17 | TGTGCCAGTAGGGGACTAGCGGGAATGAGCTCCTACAATGAGCAGTTCTTC | CASRGLAGMSSYNEQFF
TRBJ1-2 | - | TRBD1 | TRBV28 | 14 | TGTGCCAGCAGTTTACGAGGCAGGGGGGCTGGCTACACCTTC | CASSLRGRGAGYTF
TRBJ1-5 | - | - | TRBV19 | 15 | TGTGCCAGTAGTTTTAGGACAGCCAGCAATCAGCCCCAGCATTTT | CASSFRTASNQPQHF
TRBJ2-3 | - | TRBD1 | TRBV5-1 | 16 | TGCGCCAGCAGCACCGACAGGGCAGGGTCGGGAGATACGCAGTATTTT | CASSTDRAGSGDTQYF
TRBJ2-5 | - | - | TRBV2 | 13 | TGTGCCAGCAGCAAGGGGTTAAAAGAGACCCAGTACTTC | CASSKGLKETQYF
TRBJ2-5 | - | - | TRBV24-1 | 16 | TGTGCCACCAGTGATCCTAAGACAGGCCGCGGAGAGACCCAGTACTTC | CATSDPKTGRGETQYF
TRBJ1-5 | - | TRBD1 | TRBV30 | 16 | TGTGCCTGGAATAGAGGGGGCTACAGTAGCAATCAGCCCCAGCATTTT | CAWNRGGYSSNQPQHF